The present T cell receptor beta chain was sequenced within a study of early T cells in non-severe SARS-CoV-2 infection (dated by TCRdb to the early 2020s). At the level of the whole study: TCR sequencing used bulk RNA from unsorted whole blood, so alpha and beta chains could not be paired.

The library came from 5' RACE. Sequencing took place on a NextSeq 500. To correct for sequencing error and PCR bias, the TCR library protocol tagged individual cDNA molecules with unique molecular identifiers. Sequencing covered both TCR alpha and beta chains, and within each sample the abundances of alpha and beta sequences were tightly co-correlated. Processing in the source paper ran as follows. Decombinator V4 was used to annotate the V gene, J gene and CDR3 of the TCR sequences. Expanded TCRs were defined as changing significantly between any two time points under a Poisson model with p below 0.0001. TCR abundances were normalised to the total number of TCRs sequenced in each sample and reported as counts per million. TRAV1-2 paired with TRAJ12, TRAJ20 or TRAJ33 defined MAIT TCRs, while TRAV10 paired with TRAJ18 defined iNKT TCRs. VDJdb, accessed 1 November 2021, was searched for CMV, EBV and SARS-CoV-2 annotated TCRs, excluding TCRs annotated for multiple antigens. The raw public reads went through TCRdb reprocessing: fastp at Q25, MiXCR clone calling, in-frame beta chains kept. Rows are combined by CDR3 protein, so each entry shows the most common genes and DNA. None of the V and J calls come from the authors' own analysis; TCRdb made them. For this sample there are about 52,000 distinct CDR3 sequences; more than 9.5% appear just once. Less than 15% of the sample is in the top ten clones.

The study was a case-control design nested within a healthcare worker cohort in London, UK, with weekly nasopharyngeal swab PCR tests and blood sampling. Between 23 and 31 March 2020, the week of the UK lockdown, healthcare workers were enrolled and then followed up weekly for as long as 16 weeks. General conclusions and limits of the study: VDJdb matching was skewed toward anti-spike CD8 responses, so virus-specific expansions were likely underestimated and private and CD4 specificities were missed.

The cysteine opens and the phenylalanine closes a CDR3 of 13 amino acids. Only the CDR3 part of the read is kept: 39 bases, read in frame from the first base. The trim is 4 bases for V and 2 bases for J, with a gap of 8 bases between the germline ends. CDR1 and CDR2, per the germline V gene, are SGHVS and FNYEAQ. This clonotype was observed a few times. There is no known antigen for this receptor. No much larger clonotype is one base removed from it; base qualities were not supplied. The rearrangement joined TRBV7-6 to TRBJ2-5; no D gene call is confident. The sample taken for sequencing was whole blood. This TCR was recovered from an adult who was a healthcare worker with PCR-confirmed SARS-CoV-2 infection or an uninfected control (not recorded which). The DNA is TGTGCCAGCAGCTCGCTAAGACAAGAGACCCAGTACTTC. Translated, this gives CASSSLRQETQYF.